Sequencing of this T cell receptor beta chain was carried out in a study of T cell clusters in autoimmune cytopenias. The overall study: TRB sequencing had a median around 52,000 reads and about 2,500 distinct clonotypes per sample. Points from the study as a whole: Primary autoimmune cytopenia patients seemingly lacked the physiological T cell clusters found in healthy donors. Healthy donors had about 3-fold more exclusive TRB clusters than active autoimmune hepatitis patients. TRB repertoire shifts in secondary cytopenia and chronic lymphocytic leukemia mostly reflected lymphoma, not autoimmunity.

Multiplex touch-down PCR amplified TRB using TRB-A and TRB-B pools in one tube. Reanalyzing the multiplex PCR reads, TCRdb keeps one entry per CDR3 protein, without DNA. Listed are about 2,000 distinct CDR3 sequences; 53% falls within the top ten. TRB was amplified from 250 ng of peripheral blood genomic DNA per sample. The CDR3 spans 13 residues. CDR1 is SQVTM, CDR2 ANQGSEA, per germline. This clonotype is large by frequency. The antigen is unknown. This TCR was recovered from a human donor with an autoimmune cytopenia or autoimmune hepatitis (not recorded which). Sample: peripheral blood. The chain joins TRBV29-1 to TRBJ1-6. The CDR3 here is CSVGQGHNSPLHF.